This passage covers 9 T cell receptor beta chains from one sample sequenced in a study of blood T cell repertoires in COVID-19. Clones were read by immunoSEQ multiplex PCR, and TCRdb kept only the in-frame ones, dropping some. The sample includes about 200,000 clones, 80% of them seen just once. Sequenced sample: peripheral blood. The receptors were sampled from a human donor in a cohort sampled during active COVID-19.

In this sample, this clone turned up once. The chain links TRBV28 to TRBJ1-2; D uncertain. V was cut by 1 base and J by 8 bases, with 11 bases left in between. Germline CDR1 and CDR2: MDHEN and SYDVKM. The CDR3 is 13 amino acids. Here the CDR3 DNA reads TGTGCCAGCAGTTTATTAAAGGGAGGGGGCTACACCTTC. Encoded protein: CASSLLKGGGYTF.

The rearrangement links TRBV29-1 to TRBJ1-2; D gene unclear. CDR3 size: 12 residues. Looked up from germline, CDR1 is SQVTM and CDR2 is ANQGSEA. Trimming stripped 0 bases from V and 7 bases from J, with 9 bases between. CDR3 nucleotides: TGCAGCGTTGAAGATCGTCTTCTTGGCTACACCTTC. Its translation is CSVEDRLLGYTF.

A note on this clone: Within the sample, other DNA sequences also encode this same CDR3. The gene calls are TRBV27 and TRBJ2-5, with 7 bases fitting TRBD2. Trimming at V came to 6 bases and at J to 5 bases, leaving 9 bases not matched to a gene. The germline gives CDR1 MNHEY, CDR2 SMNVEV (reference sequence). The CDR3 has 14 residues. CDR3 nucleotide sequence: TGTGCCAGCAGCCCGGGACTACCCGGGGAGACCCAGTACTTC. Encoded protein: CASSPGLPGETQYF.

J is TRBJ1-2 and V is TRBV7-9; D uncertain. The CDR3 is made up of 15 amino acids. CDR1 is SEHNR, CDR2 FQNEAQ, per germline (reference sequence). Trimming cost V 7 bases and J 4 bases, with 19 bases left between them. In DNA, the CDR3 is TGTGCCAGCATCAGAATTGAGGAATCGCTCTATGGCTACACCTTC. This gives the protein CASIRIEESLYGYTF.

The rearrangement joins TRBV5-6 to TRBJ2-3; 8 bases match TRBD2. The CDR3 length is 19 residues. From germline, CDR1 is SGHDT and CDR2 YYEEEE. The V segment lost 0 bases and the J segment 4 bases; nucleotides outside the gene matches: 16. The CDR3 nucleotides read TGTGCCAGCAGCTTGGATCAGTTGGCGGGGGGCTTTGGCGCAGATACGCAGTATTTT. Residues: CASSLDQLAGGFGADTQYF. Together with reference TRBV5-6 and TRBJ2-3, the CDR3 gives the full variable domain: DAGVTQSPTHLIKTRGQQVTLRCSPKSGHDTVSWYQQALGQGPQFIFQYYEEEERQRGNFPDRFSGHQFPNYSSELNVNALLLGDSALYLCASSLDQLAGGFGADTQYFGPGTRLTVL.

The chain is built from TRBV19 and TRBJ2-1, with 8 bases matching TRBD2. From germline, CDR1 is LNHDA and CDR2 SQIVND (reference sequence). This CDR3 has 15 residues. The V segment lost 1 base and the J segment 5 bases; nucleotides outside the gene matches: 4. In nucleotides, the CDR3 is TGTGCCAGTAGTATAGGGACGGGGGGGAACAATGAGCAGTTCTTC. Translated, it gives CASSIGTGGNNEQFF.

This chain joins TRBV3-1 (or the pseudogene TRBV3-2) and TRBJ1-2; 11 bases match TRBD1. The CDR3 totals 14 residues. The trim removed 4 bases at V and 7 bases at J, leaving 5 bases unmatched. Looked up from germline, CDR1 is LGHDT and CDR2 is YNNKEL (reference sequence). CDR3 nucleotide sequence: TGTGCCAGCAGCCGGACAGGGGGCCCGAGTGGCTACACCTTC. Its protein is CASSRTGGPSGYTF.

The V call is TRBV27, the J call TRBJ1-3; a possible D gene is TRBD1 (5 bases). Germline V gene lookup returns CDR1 MNHEY and CDR2 SMNVEV (reference sequence). This CDR3 has 15 residues. V dropped 5 bases and J dropped 0 bases, with 11 bases sitting between them. DNA of the CDR3: TGTGCCAGCAGTAGACAGCCCTACTCTGGAAACACCATATATTTT. Amino acid sequence: CASSRQPYSGNTIYF.

The gene calls are TRBV16 and TRBJ1-1; D not certain. The CDR3 extends over 16 amino acids. Trimming stripped 0 bases from V and 0 bases from J, with 11 bases between. Germline CDR1 and CDR2: KGHSY and FQNENV. The CDR3 here is CASSQSPRGMNTEAFF. The CDR3 region has the DNA TGTGCCAGCAGCCAATCGCCGCGCGGAATGAACACTGAAGCTTTCTTT. Combining the CDR3 with reference TRBV16 and TRBJ1-1 gives the whole variable domain GEEVAQTPKHLVRGEGQKAKLYCAPIKGHSYVFWYQQVLKNEFKFLISFQNENVFDETGMPKERFSAKCLPNSPCSLEIQATKLEDSAVYFCASSQSPRGMNTEAFFGQGTRLTVV.